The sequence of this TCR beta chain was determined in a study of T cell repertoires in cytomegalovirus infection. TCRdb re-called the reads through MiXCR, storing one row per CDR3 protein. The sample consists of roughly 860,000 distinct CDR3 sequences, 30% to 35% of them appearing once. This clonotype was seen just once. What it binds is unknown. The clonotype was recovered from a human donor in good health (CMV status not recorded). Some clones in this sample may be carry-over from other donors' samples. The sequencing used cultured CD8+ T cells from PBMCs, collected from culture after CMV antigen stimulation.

CDR3 nucleotides: TGTGCCAGCAGTTTTCAAGCAGGGAGCTATGGCTACACCTTC. Encoded protein: CASSFQAGSYGYTF. V usage is TRBV27 and J usage is TRBJ1-2; a possible D gene is TRBD1 (5 bases). The CDR3 has 14 residues. V shed 3 bases and J shed 4 bases, with 12 bases lying between them. Germline V CDR1 and CDR2: MNHEY, SMNVEV (reference sequence).